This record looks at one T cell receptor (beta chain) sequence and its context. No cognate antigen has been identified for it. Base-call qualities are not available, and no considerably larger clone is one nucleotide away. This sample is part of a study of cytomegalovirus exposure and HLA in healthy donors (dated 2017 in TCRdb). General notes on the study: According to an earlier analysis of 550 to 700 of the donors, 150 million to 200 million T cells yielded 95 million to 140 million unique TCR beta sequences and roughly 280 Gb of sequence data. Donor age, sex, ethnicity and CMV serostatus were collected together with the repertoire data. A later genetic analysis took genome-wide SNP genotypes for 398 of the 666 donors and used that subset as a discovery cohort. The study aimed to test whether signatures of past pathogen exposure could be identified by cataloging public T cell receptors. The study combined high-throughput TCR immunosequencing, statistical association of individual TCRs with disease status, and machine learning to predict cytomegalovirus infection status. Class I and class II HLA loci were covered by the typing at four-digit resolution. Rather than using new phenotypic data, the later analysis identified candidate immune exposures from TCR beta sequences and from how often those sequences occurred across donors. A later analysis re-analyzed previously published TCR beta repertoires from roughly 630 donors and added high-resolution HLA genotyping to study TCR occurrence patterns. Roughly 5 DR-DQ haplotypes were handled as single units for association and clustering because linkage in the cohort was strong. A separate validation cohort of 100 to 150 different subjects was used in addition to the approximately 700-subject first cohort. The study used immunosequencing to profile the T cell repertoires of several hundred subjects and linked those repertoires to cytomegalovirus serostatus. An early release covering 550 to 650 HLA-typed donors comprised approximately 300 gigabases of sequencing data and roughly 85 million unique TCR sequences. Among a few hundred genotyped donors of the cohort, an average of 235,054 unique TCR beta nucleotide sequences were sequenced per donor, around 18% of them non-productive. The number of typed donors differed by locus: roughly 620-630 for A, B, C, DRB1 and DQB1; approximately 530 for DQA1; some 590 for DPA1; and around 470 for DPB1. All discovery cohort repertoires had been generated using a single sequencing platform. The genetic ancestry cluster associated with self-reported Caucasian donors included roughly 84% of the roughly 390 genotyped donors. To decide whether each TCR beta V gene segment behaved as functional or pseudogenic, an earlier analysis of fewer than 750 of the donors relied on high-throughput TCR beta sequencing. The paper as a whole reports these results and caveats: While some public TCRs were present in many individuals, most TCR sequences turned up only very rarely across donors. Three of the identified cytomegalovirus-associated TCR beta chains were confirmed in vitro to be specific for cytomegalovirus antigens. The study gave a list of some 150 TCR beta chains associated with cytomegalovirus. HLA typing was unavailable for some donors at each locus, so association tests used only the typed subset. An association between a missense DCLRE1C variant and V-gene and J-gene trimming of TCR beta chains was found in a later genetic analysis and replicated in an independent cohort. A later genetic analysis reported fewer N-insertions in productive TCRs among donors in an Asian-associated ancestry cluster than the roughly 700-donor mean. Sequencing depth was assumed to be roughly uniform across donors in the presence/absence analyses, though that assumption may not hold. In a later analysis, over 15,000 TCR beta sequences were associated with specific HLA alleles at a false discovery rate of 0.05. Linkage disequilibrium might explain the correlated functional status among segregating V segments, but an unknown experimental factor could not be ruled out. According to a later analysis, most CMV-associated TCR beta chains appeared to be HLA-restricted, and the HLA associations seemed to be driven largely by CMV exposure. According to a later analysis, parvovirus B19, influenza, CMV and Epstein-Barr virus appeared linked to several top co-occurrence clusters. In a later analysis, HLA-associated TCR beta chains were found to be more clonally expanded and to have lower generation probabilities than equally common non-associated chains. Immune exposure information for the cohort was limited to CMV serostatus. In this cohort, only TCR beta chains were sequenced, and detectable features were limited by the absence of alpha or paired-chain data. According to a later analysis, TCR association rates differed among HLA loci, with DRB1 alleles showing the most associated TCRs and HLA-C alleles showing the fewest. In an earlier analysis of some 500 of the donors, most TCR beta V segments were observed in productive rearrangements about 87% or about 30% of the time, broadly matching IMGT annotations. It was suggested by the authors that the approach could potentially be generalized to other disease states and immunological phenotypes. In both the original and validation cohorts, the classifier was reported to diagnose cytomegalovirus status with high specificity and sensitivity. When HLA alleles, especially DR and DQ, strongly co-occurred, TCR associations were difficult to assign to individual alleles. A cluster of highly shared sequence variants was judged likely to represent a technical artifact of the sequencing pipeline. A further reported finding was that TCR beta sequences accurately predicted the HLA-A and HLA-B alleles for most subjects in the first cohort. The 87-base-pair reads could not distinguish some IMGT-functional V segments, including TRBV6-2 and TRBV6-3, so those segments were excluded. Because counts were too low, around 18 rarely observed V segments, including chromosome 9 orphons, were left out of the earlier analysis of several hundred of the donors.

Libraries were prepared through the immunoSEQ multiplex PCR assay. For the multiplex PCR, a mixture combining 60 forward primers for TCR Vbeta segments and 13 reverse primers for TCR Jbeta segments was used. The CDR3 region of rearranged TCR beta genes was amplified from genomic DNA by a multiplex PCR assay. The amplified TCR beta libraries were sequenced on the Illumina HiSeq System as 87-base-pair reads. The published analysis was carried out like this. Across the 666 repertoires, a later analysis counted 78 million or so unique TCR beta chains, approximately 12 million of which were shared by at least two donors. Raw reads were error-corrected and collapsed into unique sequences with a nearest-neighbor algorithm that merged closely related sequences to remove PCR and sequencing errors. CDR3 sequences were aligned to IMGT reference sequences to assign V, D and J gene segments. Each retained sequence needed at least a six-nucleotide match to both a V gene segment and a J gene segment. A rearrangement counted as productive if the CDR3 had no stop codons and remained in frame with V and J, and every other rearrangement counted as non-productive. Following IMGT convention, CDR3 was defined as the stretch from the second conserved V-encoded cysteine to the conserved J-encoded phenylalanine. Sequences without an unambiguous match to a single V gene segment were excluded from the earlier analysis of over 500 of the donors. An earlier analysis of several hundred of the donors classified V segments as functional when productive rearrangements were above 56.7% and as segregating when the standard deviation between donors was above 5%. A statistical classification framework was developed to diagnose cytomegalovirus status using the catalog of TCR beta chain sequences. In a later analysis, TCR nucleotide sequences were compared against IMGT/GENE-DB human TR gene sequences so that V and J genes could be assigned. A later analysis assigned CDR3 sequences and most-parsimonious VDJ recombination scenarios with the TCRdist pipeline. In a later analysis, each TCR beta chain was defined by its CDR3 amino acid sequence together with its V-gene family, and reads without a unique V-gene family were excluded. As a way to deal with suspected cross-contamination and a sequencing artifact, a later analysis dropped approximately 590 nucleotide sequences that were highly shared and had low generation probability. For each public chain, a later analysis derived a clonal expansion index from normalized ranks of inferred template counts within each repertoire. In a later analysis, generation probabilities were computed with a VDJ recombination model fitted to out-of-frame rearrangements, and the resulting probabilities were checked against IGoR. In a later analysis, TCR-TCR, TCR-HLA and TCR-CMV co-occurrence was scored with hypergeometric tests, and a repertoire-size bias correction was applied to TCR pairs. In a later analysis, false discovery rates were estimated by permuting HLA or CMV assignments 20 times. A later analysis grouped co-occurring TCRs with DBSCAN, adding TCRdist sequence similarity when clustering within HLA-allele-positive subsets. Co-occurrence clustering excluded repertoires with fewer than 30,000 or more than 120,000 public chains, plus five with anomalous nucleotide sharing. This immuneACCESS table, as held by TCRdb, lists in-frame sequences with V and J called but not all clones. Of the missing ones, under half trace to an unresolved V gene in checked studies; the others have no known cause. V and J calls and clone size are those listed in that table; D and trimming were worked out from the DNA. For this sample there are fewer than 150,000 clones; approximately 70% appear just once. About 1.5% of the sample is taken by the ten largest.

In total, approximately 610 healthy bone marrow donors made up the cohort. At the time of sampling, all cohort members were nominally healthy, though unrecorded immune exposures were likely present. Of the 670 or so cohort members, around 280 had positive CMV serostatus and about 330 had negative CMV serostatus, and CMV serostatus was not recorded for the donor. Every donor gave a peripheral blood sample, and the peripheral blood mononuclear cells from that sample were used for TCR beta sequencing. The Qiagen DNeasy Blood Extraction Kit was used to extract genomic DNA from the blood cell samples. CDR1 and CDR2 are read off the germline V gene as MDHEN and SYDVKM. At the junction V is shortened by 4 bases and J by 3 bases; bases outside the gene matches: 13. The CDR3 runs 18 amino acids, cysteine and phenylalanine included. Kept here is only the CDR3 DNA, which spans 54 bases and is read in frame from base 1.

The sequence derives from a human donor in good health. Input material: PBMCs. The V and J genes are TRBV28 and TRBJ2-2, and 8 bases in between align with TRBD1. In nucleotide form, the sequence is TGTGCCAGCAGTTCATGGGTGGACAGGGAAGATGACACCGGGGAGCTGTTTTTT. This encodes CASSSWVDREDDTGELFF. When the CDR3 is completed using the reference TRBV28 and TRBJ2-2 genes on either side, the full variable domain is DVKVTQSSRYLVKRTGEKVFLECVQDMDHENMFWYRQDPGLGLRLIYFSYDVKMKEKGDIPEGYSVSREKKERFSLILESASTNQTSMYLCASSSWVDREDDTGELFFGEGSRLTVL.